This T cell receptor beta chain derives from a study of patients and donors after allogeneic stem cell transplantation (dated by TCRdb to 2018 to 2021). Trimming takes 2 bases from V and 5 bases from J, and the germline ends sit 13 bases apart. CDR1 is given as SGDLS and CDR2 as YYNGEE, both from the germline V gene. The CDR3 contains 14 residues, cysteine and phenylalanine counted. CDR3 DNA is the only sequence kept; it has 42 bases, read in frame from the first base. Receptors were amplified or captured by RT-PCR. Sequencing relied on a NextSeq 550. The public reads were reprocessed in TCRdb via fastp at Q25 and MiXCR, keeping in-frame beta chains. Each entry is one CDR3 protein sequence, shown with its most common DNA and genes. Within this sample are over 400,000 distinct CDR3 sequences, with 16% of them counted one time only. Around 7.2% of the sample is taken by the ten largest. This clonotype was found many times. Its binding antigen is unknown. Base qualities were left out, and no much larger clone turns up one base away.

The rearrangement combines TRBV9 with TRBJ2-5; the D gene is unclear. This TCR derives from a human donor who was either an allogeneic HSCT recipient or a stem cell or donor lymphocyte infusion donor (not recorded which). It is not recorded whose cells these are; they may come from a transplant donor. Sequencing was carried out using blood, either unsorted or a sorted T cell fraction (not recorded which). CDR3 protein: CASSVELSGETQYF. The nucleotides read TGTGCCAGCAGCGTGGAGTTAAGTGGGGAGACCCAGTACTTC. When the CDR3 is completed using the reference TRBV9 and TRBJ2-5 genes on either side, the full variable domain is DSGVTQTPKHLITATGQRVTLRCSPRSGDLSVYWYQQSLDQGLQFLIQYYNGEERAKGNILERFSAQQFPDLHSELNLSSLELGDSALYFCASSVELSGETQYFGPGTRLLVL.